This T cell receptor beta chain came from a study of blood T cell repertoires in COVID-19. Study summary: Material from acute and convalescent COVID-19 was sourced from the United States, Italy and Spain. Sources were T cells, B-cell-depleted T cells, or PBMCs; the material itself was cDNA or gDNA.

J gave up 1 base and V 3 bases, and 2 bases lay outside the gene matches. The CDR3 totals 16 residues. Germline values: CDR1 SGHRS, CDR2 YFSETQ. Original processing notes: Estimates of nucleated cell counts were drawn from the amplification of reference gene primers. This table comes from immunoSEQ multiplex PCR, and its TCRdb copy is limited to in-frame clones, with some not included. The D gene and trimming were derived from the DNA, and the V and J assignments and clone size from that table. Of some 220,000 clones detected, around 81% appear once; the ten largest clones hold about 2.3%. Regarding this clone: This sample includes further DNA sequences coding for the same CDR3.

This clonotype was obtained from a woman aged 55 to 70 with acute or convalescent COVID-19. Sequencing used peripheral blood. The gene calls are TRBV5-1 and TRBJ2-2; 11 bases align to TRBD2. The CDR3 protein is CASSSLAGGNTGELFF. In nucleotides, the CDR3 is TGCGCCAGCAGCTCCCTAGCGGGGGGGAACACCGGGGAGCTGTTTTTT.